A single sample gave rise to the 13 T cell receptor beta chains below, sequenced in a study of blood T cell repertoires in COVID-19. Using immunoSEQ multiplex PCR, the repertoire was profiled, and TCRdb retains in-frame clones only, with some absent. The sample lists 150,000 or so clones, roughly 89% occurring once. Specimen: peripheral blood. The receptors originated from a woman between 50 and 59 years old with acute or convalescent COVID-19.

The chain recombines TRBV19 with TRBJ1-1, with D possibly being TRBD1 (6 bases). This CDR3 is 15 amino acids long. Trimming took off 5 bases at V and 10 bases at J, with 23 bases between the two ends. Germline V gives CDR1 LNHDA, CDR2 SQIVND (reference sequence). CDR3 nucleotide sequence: TGTGCCAGTAGTTTCGGACAGCATAAACTGAAAGGAGCTTTCTTT. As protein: CASSFGQHKLKGAFF. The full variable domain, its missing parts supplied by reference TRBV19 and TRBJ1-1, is DGGITQSPKYLFRKEGQNVTLSCEQNLNHDAMYWYRQDPGQGLRLIYYSQIVNDFQKGDIAEGYSVSREKKESFPLTVTSAQKNPTAFYLCASSFGQHKLKGAFFGQGTRLTVV.

The CDR3 region is CASSQNRKDYGYTF. The CDR3 nucleotides read TGTGCCAGCAGCCAAAACAGGAAGGACTATGGCTACACCTTC. The rearrangement links TRBV4-2 to TRBJ1-2; tentative D call: TRBD1 (5 bases). Germline V gene data show CDR1 as LGHNA and CDR2 as YNFKEQ. V lost 2 bases, J lost 3 bases, and 10 bases lay in between. The CDR3 runs to 14 residues.

CDR3 sequence reads: CASSLTSTDTQYF. CDR3 in DNA: TGTGCCAGCAGCTTGACTAGCACAGATACGCAGTATTTT. The V and J genes are TRBV5-5 and TRBJ2-3; D is uncertain. Germline V gives CDR1 SGHKS, CDR2 YYEKEE (reference sequence). The V gene lost 1 base and the J gene lost 0 bases, with 3 bases spanning the gap. This CDR3 spans 13 amino acids.

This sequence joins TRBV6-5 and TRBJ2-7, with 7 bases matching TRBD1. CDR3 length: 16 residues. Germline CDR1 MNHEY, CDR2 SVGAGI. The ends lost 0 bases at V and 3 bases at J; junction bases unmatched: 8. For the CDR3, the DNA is TGTGCCAGCAGTTACTCGAGACAGGGCTCCGTCTACGAGCAGTACTTC. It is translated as CASSYSRQGSVYEQYF.

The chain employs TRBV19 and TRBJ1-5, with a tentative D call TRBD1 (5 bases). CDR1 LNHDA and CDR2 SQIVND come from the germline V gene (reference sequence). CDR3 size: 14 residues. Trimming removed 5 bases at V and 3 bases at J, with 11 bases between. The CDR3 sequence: CASSGGVINQPQHF. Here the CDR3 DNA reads TGTGCCAGTAGTGGAGGGGTCATCAATCAGCCCCAGCATTTT.

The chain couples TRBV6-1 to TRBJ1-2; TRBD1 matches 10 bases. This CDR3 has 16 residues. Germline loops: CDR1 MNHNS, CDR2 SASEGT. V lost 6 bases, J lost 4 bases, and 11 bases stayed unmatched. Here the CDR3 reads CASSETRDRGAYGYTF. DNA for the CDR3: TGTGCCAGCAGCGAAACCCGGGACAGGGGAGCCTATGGCTACACCTTC.

The CDR3 reads CASSLVQGADYGYTF. The CDR3 DNA follows: TGCGCCAGCAGCTTGGTACAGGGGGCAGACTATGGCTACACCTTC. This sequence joins TRBV5-1 and TRBJ1-2; 9 bases line up with TRBD1. J gave up 3 bases and V 0 bases, and 3 bases lay outside the gene matches. Germline V gene sequence: CDR1 SGHRS, CDR2 YFSETQ. The CDR3 extends over 15 amino acids.

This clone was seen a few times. In DNA form, the CDR3 reads TGTGCCAGCACCTCGGGGGGATTTGGCTACACCTTC. Encoded protein: CASTSGGFGYTF. J is TRBJ1-2 and V is TRBV7-8, with D perhaps TRBD1 (5 bases). Between the trimmed V and J ends, which lost 7 bases and 7 bases, there was a span of 13 bases. Germline V gene sequence: CDR1 SGHVS, CDR2 FQNEAQ. The CDR3 consists of 12 residues.

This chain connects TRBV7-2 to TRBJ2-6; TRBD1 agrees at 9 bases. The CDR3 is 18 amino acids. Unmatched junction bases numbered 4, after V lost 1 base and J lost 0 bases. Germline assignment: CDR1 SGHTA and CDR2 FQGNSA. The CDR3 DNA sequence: TGTGCCAGCAGCTTAGTAGGGACAGGGACCTCTGGGGCCAACGTCCTGACTTTC. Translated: CASSLVGTGTSGANVLTF.

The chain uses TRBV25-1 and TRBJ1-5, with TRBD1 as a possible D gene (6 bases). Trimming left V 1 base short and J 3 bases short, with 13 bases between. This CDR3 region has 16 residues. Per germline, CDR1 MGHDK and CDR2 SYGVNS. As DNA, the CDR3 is TGTGCCAGCAGTGAATCGGGAAGGACAGACAATCAGCCCCAGCATTTT. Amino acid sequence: CASSESGRTDNQPQHF. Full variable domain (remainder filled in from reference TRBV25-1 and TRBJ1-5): EADIYQTPRYLVIGTGKKITLECSQTMGHDKMYWYQQDPGMELHLIHYSYGVNSTEKGDLSSESTVSRIRTEHFPLTLESARPSHTSQYLCASSESGRTDNQPQHFGDGTRLSIL.

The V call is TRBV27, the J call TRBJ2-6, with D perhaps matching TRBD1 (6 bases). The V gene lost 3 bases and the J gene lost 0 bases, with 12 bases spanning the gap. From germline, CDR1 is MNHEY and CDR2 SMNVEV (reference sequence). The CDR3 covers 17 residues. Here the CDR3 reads CASSFWTAPSGANVLTF. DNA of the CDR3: TGTGCCAGCAGTTTTTGGACAGCCCCCTCTGGGGCCAACGTCCTGACTTTC.

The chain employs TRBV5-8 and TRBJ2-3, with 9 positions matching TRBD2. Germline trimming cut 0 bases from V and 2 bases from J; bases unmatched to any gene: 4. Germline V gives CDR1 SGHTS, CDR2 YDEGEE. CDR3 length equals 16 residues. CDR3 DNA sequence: TGTGCCAGCAGCTTGGAGCGGGGGGACACCACAGATACGCAGTATTTT. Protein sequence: CASSLERGDTTDTQYF.

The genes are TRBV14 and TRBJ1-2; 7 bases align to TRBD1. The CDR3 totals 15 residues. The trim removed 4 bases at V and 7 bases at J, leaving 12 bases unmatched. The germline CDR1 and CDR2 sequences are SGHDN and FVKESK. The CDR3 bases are TGTGCCAGCAGCCCTCATTCGAGGGGGCGGGGTGGCTACACCTTC. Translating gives CASSPHSRGRGGYTF.